This T cell receptor beta chain came from a study of cytomegalovirus exposure and HLA in healthy donors. Overall study context: Genetic ancestry analysis placed around four fifths of the roughly 400 donors that were genotyped in the Caucasian-associated cluster. Whole-study findings and limits: A later analysis linked a missense DCLRE1C variant to TCR beta V- and J-gene trimming.

This CDR3 contains 15 residues. Trimming stripped 6 bases from V and 7 bases from J, with 19 bases between. Germline values: CDR1 MDHEN, CDR2 SYDVKM. Worth noting for this clone: Its target is unknown.

The PCR employed 60 Vbeta primers together with 13 Jbeta primers. Sequencing was performed with immunoSEQ multiplex PCR; in TCRdb, only in-frame clones are kept and a portion is missing. The top ten clones hold over 2% of a sample with 110,000 to 150,000 clones, about four fifths of them seen once. The rearrangement links TRBV28 to TRBJ2-1; tentative D call: TRBD2 (7 bases). Sequencing was done on a sample of PBMCs. This receptor was obtained from a woman between 18 and 30 years old in good health and CMV-seropositive. The CDR3 DNA follows: TGTGCCAGCAGGAGTTGGGGGGGGCGAGGAAATGAGCAGTTCTTC. This translates into CASRSWGGRGNEQFF.